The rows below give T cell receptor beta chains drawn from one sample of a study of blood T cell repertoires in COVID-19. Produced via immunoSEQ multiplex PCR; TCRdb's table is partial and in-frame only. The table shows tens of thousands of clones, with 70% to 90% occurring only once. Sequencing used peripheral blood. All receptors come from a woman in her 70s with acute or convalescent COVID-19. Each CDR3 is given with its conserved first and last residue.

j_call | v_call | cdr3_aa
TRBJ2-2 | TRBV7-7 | CASSLERAGGNAGELFF
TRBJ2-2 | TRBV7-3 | CASSLIAGGYNTGELFF
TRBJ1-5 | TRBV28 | CASSFDRGNNQPQHF
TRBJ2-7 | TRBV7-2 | CASSLGSRGNYEQYF
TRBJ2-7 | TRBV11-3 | CASSLDTPGHPLYEQYF
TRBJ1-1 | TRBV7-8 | CASSLTTGNEAFF
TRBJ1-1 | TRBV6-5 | CASSRLGGEAFF
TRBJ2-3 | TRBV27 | CASHTPDTQYF
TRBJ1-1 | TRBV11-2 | CASSRLTGVPNTEAFF
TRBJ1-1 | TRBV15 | CATSSSSIGVDTEAFF
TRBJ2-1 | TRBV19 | CASSIDSGQSYNEQFF
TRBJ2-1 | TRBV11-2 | CASSLARSDNEQFF
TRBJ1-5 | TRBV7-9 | CASSSGQGNQPQHF
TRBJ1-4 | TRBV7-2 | CASSQPMDPTGKLFF
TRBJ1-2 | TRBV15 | CATSREEGGFFF
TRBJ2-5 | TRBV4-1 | CASSPGTSGGALQETQYF
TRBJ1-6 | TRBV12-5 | CASGPGQGNSPLHF
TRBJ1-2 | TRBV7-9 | CASSLETEADGYTF
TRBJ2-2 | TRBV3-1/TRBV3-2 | CASSLRTGGAGELFF
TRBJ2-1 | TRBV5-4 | CASSSSGRHNEQFF
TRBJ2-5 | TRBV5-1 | CASSSTSGLGETQYF
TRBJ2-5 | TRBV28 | CASSPRQGEQETQYF
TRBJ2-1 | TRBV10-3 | CAISEWTSGNEQFF
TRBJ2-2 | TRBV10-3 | CAISDGRSNTGELFF
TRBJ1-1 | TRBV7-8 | CASSLITGTLNTEAFF
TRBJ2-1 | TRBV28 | CASSFKAGGYNEQFF
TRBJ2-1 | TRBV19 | CASSISGTGKSREQFF
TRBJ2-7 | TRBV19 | CASSIGDLTYEQYF